These T cell receptor beta chains were read from a single sample in a study of cytomegalovirus exposure and HLA in healthy donors. The table came from immunoSEQ multiplex PCR; TCRdb's copy has only in-frame clones and leaves some out. The table has 110,000 to 150,000 clones, 85% to 95% seen once. Sequencing used PBMCs. The receptor source for this set is a man aged 18 to 35 in good health and CMV-seropositive. Both conserved end residues are part of each CDR3. Fields, in order: V gene, clone size, J gene, D gene, CDR3 length, CDR3 DNA, CDR3 protein. A D gene is named only where the DNA matches it firmly. Only some rows state a clone size, as once, few, many or a class for expanded clones.

TRBV5-6	NA	TRBJ1-1	NA	17	TGTGCCAGCAGCTTGGCCAACGGGTTTGGCTCGAACACTGAAGCTTTCTTT	CASSLANGFGSNTEAFF
TRBV7-6	NA	TRBJ2-5	NA	17	TGTGCCAGCAGCTTAGGAGGTGACCTTTGGTACCAAGAGACCCAGTACTTC	CASSLGGDLWYQETQYF
TRBV6-5	NA	TRBJ2-5	NA	11	TGTGCCACCTCGGTCCGAGAGACCCAGTACTTC	CATSVRETQYF
TRBV5-1	NA	TRBJ2-7	NA	13	TGCGCCAGCAGCTCCGGTGGGGGGTACGAGCAGTACTTC	CASSSGGGYEQYF
TRBV5-1	NA	TRBJ2-5	TRBD1	14	TGCGCCAGCCTCCCAGGGGGAACTACAGAGACCCAGTACTTC	CASLPGGTTETQYF
TRBV9	NA	TRBJ2-1	NA	17	TGTGCCAGCAGCGTAGTATCAGGGACTGACATGTTCAATGAGCAGTTCTTC	CASSVVSGTDMFNEQFF
TRBV6-1	NA	TRBJ2-1	NA	14	TGTGCCAGCAGTGCGGACTGGAGCTACAATGAGCAGTTCTTC	CASSADWSYNEQFF
TRBV10-2	NA	TRBJ1-4	NA	15	TGCGCCAGCAGTGCGCGGGGAGGTGCAAATGAAAAACTGTTTTTT	CASSARGGANEKLFF
TRBV10-3	NA	TRBJ2-3	NA	13	TGTGCCATCAGTGGACCCCTCAGGGATACGCAGTATTTT	CAISGPLRDTQYF
TRBV6-5	NA	TRBJ2-7	TRBD1	14	TGTGCCAGCAGTGCCCCGGGACAGACTTACGAGCAGTACTTC	CASSAPGQTYEQYF
TRBV21-1	once	TRBJ1-1	NA	15	TGTGCCAGCAGCAAGACAGGGTCCCCGAACACTGAAGCTTTCTTT	CASSKTGSPNTEAFF
TRBV6-5	NA	TRBJ1-5	NA	12	TGTGCCAGCAGTACAGTTGATCAGCCCCAGCATTTT	CASSTVDQPQHF
TRBV2	NA	TRBJ2-5	NA	12	TGTGCCAGCAGTGGCGGGCGCGAGACCCAGTACTTC	CASSGGRETQYF
TRBV9	NA	TRBJ1-5	TRBD1	15	TGTGCCAGCAGCGGAACAGGGGGCGCTGGACAGCCCCAGCATTTT	CASSGTGGAGQPQHF
TRBV7-2	NA	TRBJ2-7	TRBD2	14	TGTGCCAGCAGCGGGACTAGCGGACCCTACGAGCAGTACTTC	CASSGTSGPYEQYF
TRBV5-5	NA	TRBJ2-7	NA	14	TGTGCCAGCAACCTTCACAGTTCGGCCTACGAGCAGTACTTC	CASNLHSSAYEQYF
TRBV27	NA	TRBJ1-4	NA	16	TGTGCCAGCAGAAAAGCCCTAGGGGATGGCTATGAAAAACTGTTTTTT	CASRKALGDGYEKLFF
TRBV5-1	few	TRBJ2-7	NA	15	TGCGCCAGCAGCTTGGCGAAGGACGGGAACTACGAGCAGTACTTC	CASSLAKDGNYEQYF
TRBV5-5	NA	TRBJ2-3	TRBD2	16	TGTGCCAGCAGGCGTCCCGGGACTAGCGGCACAGATACGCAGTATTTT	CASRRPGTSGTDTQYF
TRBV7-9	NA	TRBJ2-2	TRBD2	16	TGTGCCAGCAGCTATAGCGGGGGACCGAACACCGGGGAGCTGTTTTTT	CASSYSGGPNTGELFF
TRBV2	once	TRBJ1-4	TRBD1	13	TGTGCCAGTCTCCGGGACAGTGGGGAAAAACTGTTTTTT	CASLRDSGEKLFF
TRBV18	NA	TRBJ2-1	NA	14	TGTGCCAGCTCACCACCGAGTGGAGACTTTGAGCAGTTCTTC	CASSPPSGDFEQFF
TRBV10-3	NA	TRBJ2-6	NA	16	TGTGCCATCAGTTTCCGACAGCTAGCTGGGGCCAACGTCCTGACTTTC	CAISFRQLAGANVLTF
TRBV2	NA	TRBJ2-1	NA	16	TGTGCCAGCTGGCAGGGTGGAAGCGTCCCCTACAATGAGCAGTTCTTC	CASWQGGSVPYNEQFF
TRBV7-6	NA	TRBJ1-2	NA	14	TGTGCCAGCAGCTTAGAGGGACATCCCTATGGCTACACCTTC	CASSLEGHPYGYTF
TRBV13	NA	TRBJ2-2	TRBD2	16	TGTGCCAGCAGCTCGGATAGCGGGATCAGCACCGGGGAGCTGTTTTTT	CASSSDSGISTGELFF
TRBV29-1	NA	TRBJ2-1	TRBD2	15	TGCAGCGTTGAAGCAAGACTAGCGAATTACAATGAGCAGTTCTTC	CSVEARLANYNEQFF
TRBV29-1	NA	TRBJ1-4	TRBD1	14	TGCAGCGTTGTTAGTACAGGGGGTGACGAAAAACTGTTTTTT	CSVVSTGGDEKLFF
TRBV2	NA	TRBJ2-1	NA	17	TGTGCCAGCAGTGAAGTTGGTCAGCGTAGCTCCTACAATGAGCAGTTCTTC	CASSEVGQRSSYNEQFF
TRBV27	NA	TRBJ1-2	TRBD1	14	TGTGCCAGCAGAGGAGGGACAGGGTATGGTGGCTACACCTTC	CASRGGTGYGGYTF
TRBV5-4	NA	TRBJ1-1	TRBD1	15	TGTGCCAGCAGCTCGAAGGGGACAGGAAACACTGAAGCTTTCTTT	CASSSKGTGNTEAFF
TRBV28	NA	TRBJ1-1	NA	15	TGTGCCAGCAGTTCACGCACGGGGGTACAGACTGAAGCTTTCTTT	CASSSRTGVQTEAFF
TRBV21-1	NA	TRBJ2-7	NA	19	TGTGCCAGCAGCAAAGGGTGCCGGAAGGACTCTCCGGGAACCTACGAGCAGTACTTC	CASSKGCRKDSPGTYEQYF
TRBV7-9	few	TRBJ2-1	TRBD2	16	TGTGCCAGCAGCTCAACCGGGACTAGCTCCTACAATGAGCAGTTCTTC	CASSSTGTSSYNEQFF
TRBV5-4	NA	TRBJ2-2	NA	14	TGTGCCAGCAGCTGGGACTTAAACACCGGGGAGCTGTTTTTT	CASSWDLNTGELFF
TRBV14	NA	TRBJ1-1	TRBD1	14	TGTGCCAGCAGCCAAGATCGGCAGGGGGGTGAAGCTTTCTTT	CASSQDRQGGEAFF
TRBV7-3	NA	TRBJ2-1	TRBD2	16	TGTGCCAGCAGCTTCTTCGGGACTAGCTTTAAGAATGAGCAGTTCTTC	CASSFFGTSFKNEQFF
TRBV4-1	NA	TRBJ1-4	NA	14	TGCGCCAGCAGCCACCGACGGCCAGGTGAAAAACTGTTTTTT	CASSHRRPGEKLFF
TRBV5-6	NA	TRBJ2-3	NA	14	TGTGCCAGCAGCTTAAGGCAGGCCCATGATACGCAGTATTTT	CASSLRQAHDTQYF
TRBV28	NA	TRBJ2-5	TRBD2	17	TGTGCCAGCAGCCCCTCCGGGACTAGCGGGATGGGGGAGACCCAGTACTTC	CASSPSGTSGMGETQYF
TRBV27	NA	TRBJ2-1	NA	13	TGTGCCAGCTTGGGGCAGAATTACAATGAGCAGTTCTTC	CASLGQNYNEQFF
TRBV27	NA	TRBJ2-7	NA	14	TGTGCCAGCAGTTCGTTCACTAGGCCCTACGAGCAGTACTTC	CASSSFTRPYEQYF
TRBV27	NA	TRBJ1-5	NA	16	TGTGCCAGCAGTCACAGCCAGCAGGGCGGAGATCAGCCCCAGCATTTT	CASSHSQQGGDQPQHF
TRBV7-2	NA	TRBJ2-1	TRBD1	15	TGTGCCAGCAGTCGGGACAGGGACATGAACAATGAGCAGTTCTTC	CASSRDRDMNNEQFF
TRBV5-1	NA	TRBJ2-7	TRBD2	15	TGCGCCAGCAGCTTGCGGGGAGGGAGTATTGACGAGCAGTACTTC	CASSLRGGSIDEQYF
TRBV7-6	NA	TRBJ2-2	TRBD1	16	TGTGCCAGCAGCCGCAGCGAGGGACAGGTGATCGGGGAGCTGTTTTTT	CASSRSEGQVIGELFF
TRBV28	NA	TRBJ1-2	NA	15	TGTGCCAGCAGTCGCGGACAGCTTTTTTCTTTCGGCTACACCTTC	CASSRGQLFSFGYTF
TRBV9	few	TRBJ1-1	NA	16	TGTGCCAGCAGCGTAGAGGCTTACAGGGAGTACACTGAAGCTTTCTTT	CASSVEAYREYTEAFF